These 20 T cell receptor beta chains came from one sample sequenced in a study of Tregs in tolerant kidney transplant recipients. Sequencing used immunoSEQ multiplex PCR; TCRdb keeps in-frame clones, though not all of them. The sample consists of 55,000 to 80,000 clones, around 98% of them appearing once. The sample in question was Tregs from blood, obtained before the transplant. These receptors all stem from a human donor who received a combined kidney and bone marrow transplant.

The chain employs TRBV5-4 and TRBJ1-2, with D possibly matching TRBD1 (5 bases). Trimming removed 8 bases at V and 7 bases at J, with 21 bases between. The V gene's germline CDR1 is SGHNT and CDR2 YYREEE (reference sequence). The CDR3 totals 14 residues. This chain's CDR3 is CASQLQGGRVGYTF. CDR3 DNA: TGTGCCAGTCAACTTCAGGGAGGCAGAGTTGGCTACACCTTC.

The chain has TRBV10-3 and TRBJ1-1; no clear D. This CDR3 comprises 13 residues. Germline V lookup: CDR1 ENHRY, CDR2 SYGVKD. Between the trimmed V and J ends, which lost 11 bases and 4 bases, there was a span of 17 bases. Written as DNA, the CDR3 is TGTGCCTCCTCGGAGGGTTGGGGCACTGAAGCTTTCTTT. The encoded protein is CASSEGWGTEAFF.

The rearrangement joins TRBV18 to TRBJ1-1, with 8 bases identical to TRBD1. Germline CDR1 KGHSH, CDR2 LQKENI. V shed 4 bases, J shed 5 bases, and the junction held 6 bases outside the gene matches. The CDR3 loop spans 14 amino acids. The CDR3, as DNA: TGTGCCAGCTCACTGGACAGGGTTGGGACTGAAGCTTTCTTT. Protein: CASSLDRVGTEAFF.

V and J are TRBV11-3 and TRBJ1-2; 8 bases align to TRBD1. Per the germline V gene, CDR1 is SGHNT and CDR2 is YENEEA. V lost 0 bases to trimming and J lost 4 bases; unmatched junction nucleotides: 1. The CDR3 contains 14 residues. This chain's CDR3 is CASSLEDRAYGYTF. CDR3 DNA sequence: TGTGCCAGCAGCTTAGAGGACAGGGCCTATGGCTACACCTTC.

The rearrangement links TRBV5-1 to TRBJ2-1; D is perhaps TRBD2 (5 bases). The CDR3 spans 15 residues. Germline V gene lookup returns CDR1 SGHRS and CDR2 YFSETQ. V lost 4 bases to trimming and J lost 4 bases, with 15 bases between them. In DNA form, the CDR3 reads TGCGCCAGCAGCGACGGACTTCCCCCTTACAATGAGCAGTTCTTC. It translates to CASSDGLPPYNEQFF.

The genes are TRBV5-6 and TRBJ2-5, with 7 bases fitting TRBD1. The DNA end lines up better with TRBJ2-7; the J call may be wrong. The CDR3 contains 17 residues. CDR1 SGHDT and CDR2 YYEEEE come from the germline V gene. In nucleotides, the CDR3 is TGTGCCAGCAGCCAACTGGACAGGCTCCATTTCCCTTACGAGCAGTACTTC. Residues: CASSQLDRLHFPYEQYF.

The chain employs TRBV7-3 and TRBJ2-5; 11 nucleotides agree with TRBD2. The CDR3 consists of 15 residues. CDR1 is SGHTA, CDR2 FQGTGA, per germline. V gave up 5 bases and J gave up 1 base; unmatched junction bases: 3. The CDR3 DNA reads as TGTGCCAGCAGCATGACTAGCGGGGCCCAAGAGACCCAGTACTTC. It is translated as CASSMTSGAQETQYF.

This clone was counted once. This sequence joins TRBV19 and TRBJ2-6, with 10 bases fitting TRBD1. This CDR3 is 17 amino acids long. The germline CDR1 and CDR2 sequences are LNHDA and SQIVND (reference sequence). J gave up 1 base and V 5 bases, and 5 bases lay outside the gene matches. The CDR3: CASSFPGQGSGANVLTF. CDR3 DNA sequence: TGTGCCAGTAGTTTTCCGGGACAGGGGTCTGGGGCCAACGTCCTGACTTTC.

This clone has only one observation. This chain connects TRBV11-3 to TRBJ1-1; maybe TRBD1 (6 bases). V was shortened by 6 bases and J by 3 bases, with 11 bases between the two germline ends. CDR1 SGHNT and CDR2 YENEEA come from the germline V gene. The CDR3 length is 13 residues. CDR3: CASRQDSYTEAFF. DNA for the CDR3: TGTGCCAGCAGGCAGGACAGTTACACTGAAGCTTTCTTT.

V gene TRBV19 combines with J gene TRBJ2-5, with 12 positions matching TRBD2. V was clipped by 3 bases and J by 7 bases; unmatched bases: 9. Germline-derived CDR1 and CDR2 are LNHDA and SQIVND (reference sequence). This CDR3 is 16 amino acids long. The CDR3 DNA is TGTGCCAGTAGTATTGGTGCTAGCGGGGGGGCGGGGACCCAGTACTTC. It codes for CASSIGASGGAGTQYF.

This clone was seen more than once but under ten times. CDR3 coding DNA: TGTGCCAGCAGTAACCCGACAGGATTTTCCCTCCACTTT. Protein product: CASSNPTGFSLHF. The chain joins TRBV6-6 to TRBJ1-6; tentatively, D is TRBD1 (6 bases). This CDR3 is built from 13 residues. Germline values: CDR1 MNHNY, CDR2 SVGAGI (reference sequence). Trimming took 5 bases from V and 14 from J, leaving 16 bases between them.

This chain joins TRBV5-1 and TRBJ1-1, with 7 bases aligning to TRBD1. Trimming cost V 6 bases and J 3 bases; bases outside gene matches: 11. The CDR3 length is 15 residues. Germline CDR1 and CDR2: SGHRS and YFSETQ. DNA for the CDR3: TGCGCCAGCAATTTTTTGGGGACAGCCTACACTGAAGCTTTCTTT. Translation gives CASNFLGTAYTEAFF.

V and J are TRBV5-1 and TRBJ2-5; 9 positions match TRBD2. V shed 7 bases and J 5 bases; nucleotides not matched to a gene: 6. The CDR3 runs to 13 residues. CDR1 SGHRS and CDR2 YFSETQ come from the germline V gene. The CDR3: CASGGGALETQYF. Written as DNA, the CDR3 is TGCGCCAGCGGCGGGGGGGCATTGGAGACCCAGTACTTC.

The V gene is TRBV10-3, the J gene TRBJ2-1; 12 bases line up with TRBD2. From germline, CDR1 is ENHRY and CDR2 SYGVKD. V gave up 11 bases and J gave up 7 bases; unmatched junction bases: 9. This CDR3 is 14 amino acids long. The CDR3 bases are TGTGCCGTTCGACTAGCGGGAGTCCGGAATGAGCAGTTCTTC. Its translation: CAVRLAGVRNEQFF.

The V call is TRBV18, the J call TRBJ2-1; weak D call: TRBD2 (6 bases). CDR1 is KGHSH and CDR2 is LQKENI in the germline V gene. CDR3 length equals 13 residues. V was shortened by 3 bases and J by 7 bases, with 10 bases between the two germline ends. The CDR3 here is CASSPGRVNEQFF. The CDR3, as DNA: TGTGCCAGCTCACCCGGGAGAGTGAATGAGCAGTTCTTC.

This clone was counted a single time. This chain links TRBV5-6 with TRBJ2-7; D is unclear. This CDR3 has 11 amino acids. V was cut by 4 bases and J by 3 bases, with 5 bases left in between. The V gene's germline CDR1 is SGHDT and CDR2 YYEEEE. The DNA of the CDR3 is TGTGCCAGCAGCGCCTACTACGAGCAGTACTTC. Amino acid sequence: CASSAYYEQYF.

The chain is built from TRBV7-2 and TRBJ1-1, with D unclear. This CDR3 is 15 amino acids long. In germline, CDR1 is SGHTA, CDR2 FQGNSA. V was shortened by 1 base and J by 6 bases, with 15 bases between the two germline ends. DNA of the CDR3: TGTGCCAGCAGCTTAGAGGCGGGTTTATACGCTGAAGCTTTCTTT. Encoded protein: CASSLEAGLYAEAFF.

The CDR3 coding sequence is TGTGCCAGCAGCACCCGGGGCAGGGGAAACACTGAAGCTTTCTTT. Translating gives CASSTRGRGNTEAFF. The chain has TRBV11-3 and TRBJ1-1, with a tentative D call TRBD1 (6 bases). Trimming took off 5 bases at V and 2 bases at J, with 15 bases between the two ends. Per the germline V gene, CDR1 is SGHNT and CDR2 is YENEEA. CDR3 length: 15 amino acids.

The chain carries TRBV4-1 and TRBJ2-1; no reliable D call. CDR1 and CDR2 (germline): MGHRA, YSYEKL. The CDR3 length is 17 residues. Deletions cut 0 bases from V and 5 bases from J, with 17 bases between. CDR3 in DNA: TGCGCCAGCAGCCAAGATTTATCTCTCCCAGATCACAATGAGCAGTTCTTC. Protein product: CASSQDLSLPDHNEQFF.

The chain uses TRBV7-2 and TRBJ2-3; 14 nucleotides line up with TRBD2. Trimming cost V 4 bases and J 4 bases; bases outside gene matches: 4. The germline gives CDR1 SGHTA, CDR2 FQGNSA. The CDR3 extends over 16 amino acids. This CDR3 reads CASSSGLAGGSDTQYF. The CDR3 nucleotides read TGTGCCAGCAGCTCAGGACTAGCGGGGGGTTCAGATACGCAGTATTTT.